This TCR beta chain was sequenced for a study of blood T cell repertoires in COVID-19. Study details: Samples taken during acute and convalescent COVID-19 were collected in the United States, Italy and Spain. PBMCs, B-cell-depleted T cells, or T cells provided the cDNA or gDNA that made up the material.

In the source study's methods: Nucleated cell number was recorded as an estimate derived from reference gene primer amplification. The repertoire was sequenced with immunoSEQ multiplex PCR; TCRdb's copy has only in-frame clones and lacks some. The V and J calls and clone size were taken over from that table, and D and trimming were inferred from the DNA. The table lists roughly 63,000 clones, around 89% of them singletons, with roughly 2.8% in the top ten. This CDR3 region has 17 residues. V lost 5 bases, J lost 0 bases, and 5 bases stayed unmatched. Germline values: CDR1 SGHTA, CDR2 FQGNSA. This clone was seen only once.

The chain recombines TRBV7-2 with TRBJ2-6; 9 bases agree with TRBD1. This clonotype was sampled from a man aged 45 to 65 with acute or convalescent COVID-19. The sequenced sample consisted of peripheral blood. This chain's CDR3 is CASSKGTGISGANVLTF. The CDR3 DNA sequence: TGTGCCAGCAGCAAAGGGACAGGGATCTCTGGGGCCAACGTCCTGACTTTC.